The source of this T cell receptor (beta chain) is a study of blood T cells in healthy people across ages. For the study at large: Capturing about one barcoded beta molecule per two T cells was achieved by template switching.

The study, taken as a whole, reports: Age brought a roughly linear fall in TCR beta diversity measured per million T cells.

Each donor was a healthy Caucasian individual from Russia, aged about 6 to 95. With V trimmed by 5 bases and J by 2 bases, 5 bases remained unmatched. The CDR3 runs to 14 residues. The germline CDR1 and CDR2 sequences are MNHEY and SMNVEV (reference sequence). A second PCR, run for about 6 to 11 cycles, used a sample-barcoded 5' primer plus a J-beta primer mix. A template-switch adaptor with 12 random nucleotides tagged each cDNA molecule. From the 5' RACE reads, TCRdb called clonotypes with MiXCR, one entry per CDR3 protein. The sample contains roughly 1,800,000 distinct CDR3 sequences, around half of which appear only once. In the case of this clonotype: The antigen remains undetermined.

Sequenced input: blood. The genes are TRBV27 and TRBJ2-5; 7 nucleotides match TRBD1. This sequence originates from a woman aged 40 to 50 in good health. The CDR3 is CASSTTGRQETQYF. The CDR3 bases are TGTGCCAGCAGTACGACAGGGAGACAAGAGACCCAGTACTTC.